The entry below gives a single TCR beta chain sequence along with its context. The antigen is unknown. These data originate in a study of lymphopenia after photon versus proton radiotherapy. Points from the study as a whole: A bigger post-nadir fall in TCR diversity correlated inversely with survival time in deceased patients. Oligoclonal CD8+ Temra expansion after nadir drove photon patients' diversity drop. Under photons, naive T cells and diversity fell while effector/memory populations rose.

Trimming at V came to 0 bases and at J to 4 bases, leaving 10 bases not matched to a gene. Germline loops: CDR1 SGHRS, CDR2 YFSETQ. CDR3 length equals 16 residues. TCRdb keeps only in-frame clones here, not all; method: immunoSEQ multiplex PCR. The profile shows about 28,000 clones, around 81% of them singletons. This receptor was taken from a man in his forties or fifties with gastric cancer. The chain uses TRBV5-1 and TRBJ2-7; 7 positions match TRBD1. The specimen was peripheral blood, collected from a patient treated with photon-based radiotherapy. CDR3 region: CASSLARGQSSYEQYF. DNA of the CDR3: TGCGCCAGCAGCTTGGCCCGGGGACAGTCATCTTACGAGCAGTACTTC. The complete variable domain, with remaining parts taken from reference TRBV5-1 and TRBJ2-7, reads KAGVTQTPRYLIKTRGQQVTLSCSPISGHRSVSWYQQTPGQGLQFLFEYFSETQRNKGNFPGRFSGRQFSNSRSEMNVSTLELGDSALYLCASSLARGQSSYEQYFGPGTRLTVT.